This T cell receptor (beta chain) was retrieved from a study of memory CD4+ T cells and cytomegalovirus serostatus. As for this clone: Its target is unknown.

The sort gate was single viable CD3+CD4+CD8-CD45RO+ cells for memory CD4+ T cells. Original data processing: Out-of-frame sequences were removed, leaving 2,204,828 distinct TCRbeta sequences. The assay was immunoSEQ multiplex PCR, and TCRdb's table has in-frame clones only and misses some. The V and J calls and clone size were taken over from that table, and D and trimming were inferred from the DNA. Of 30,000 to 50,000 clones in the sample, 78% are singletons; the top ten hold approximately 0.78%. General study results and limits: About 40% of the roughly 160 known CMV-associated TCRbeta sequences appeared in CD4+ memory.

Germline lookup yields CDR1 ENHRY and CDR2 SYGVKD. The ends were cut back, 3 bases at V and 2 bases at J, with 13 bases in the middle. The CDR3 covers 15 residues. The source is an adult in good health and CMV-seronegative. What was sequenced was memory CD4+ T cells from blood. The chain is built from TRBV10-3 and TRBJ1-2; the D is unclear. The CDR3 here is CAISDIRGSNYGYTF. Here the CDR3 DNA reads TGTGCCATCAGTGATATCCGTGGCAGCAACTATGGCTACACCTTC.